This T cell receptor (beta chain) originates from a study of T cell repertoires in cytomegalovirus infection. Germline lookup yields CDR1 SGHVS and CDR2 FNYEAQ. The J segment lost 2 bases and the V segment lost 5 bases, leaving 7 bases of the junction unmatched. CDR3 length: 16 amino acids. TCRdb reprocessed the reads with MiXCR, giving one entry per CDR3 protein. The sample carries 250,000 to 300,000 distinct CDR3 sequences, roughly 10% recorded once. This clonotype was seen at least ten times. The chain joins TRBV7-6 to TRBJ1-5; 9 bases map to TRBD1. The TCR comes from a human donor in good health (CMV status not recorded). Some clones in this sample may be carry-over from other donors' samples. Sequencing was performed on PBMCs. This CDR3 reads CASSTQGADGNQPQHF. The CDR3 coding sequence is TGTGCCAGCAGCACACAGGGGGCCGATGGCAATCAGCCCCAGCATTTT.